The 16 T cell receptor beta chains below all came from one sample that was sequenced in a study of T cell responses to AZD1222 COVID-19 vaccine. Here immunoSEQ multiplex PCR was the method, and the copy in TCRdb shows in-frame clones only, minus some. This table has 100,000 or so clones, 85% to 90% appearing once. The source was peripheral blood, collected on day 0 of AZD1222 vaccination. These receptors were collected from an adult in good health.

The chain is built from TRBV19 and TRBJ2-7; D is perhaps TRBD1 (6 bases). This CDR3 is 14 amino acids long. Trimming pared 4 bases from V and 5 bases from J, leaving 15 bases between. The V gene's germline CDR1 is LNHDA and CDR2 SQIVND (reference sequence). DNA of the CDR3: TGTGCCAGTAGTACTTCTCAGGGGTTCCACGAGCAGTACTTC. Protein product: CASSTSQGFHEQYF. The variable domain in full, completed from reference TRBV19 and TRBJ2-7, reads DGGITQSPKYLFRKEGQNVTLSCEQNLNHDAMYWYRQDPGQGLRLIYYSQIVNDFQKGDIAEGYSVSREKKESFPLTVTSAQKNPTAFYLCASSTSQGFHEQYFGPGTRLTVT.

The rearrangement links TRBV4-3 to TRBJ2-2, with D hard to call. The ends were cut back, 3 bases at V and 2 bases at J, with 7 bases in the middle. The CDR3 consists of 14 residues. Germline-derived CDR1 and CDR2 are LGHNA and YSLEER. CDR3: CASSHRPNTGELFF. The CDR3 nucleotides read TGCGCCAGCAGCCACCGGCCTAACACCGGGGAGCTGTTTTTT.

This clone was observed many times. The chain links TRBV29-1 to TRBJ1-2; D gene unclear. The germline V gene encodes CDR1 SQVTM and CDR2 ANQGSEA. This CDR3 is 13 amino acids long. V shed 0 bases and J shed 3 bases, with 8 bases lying between them. As DNA, the CDR3 is TGCAGCGTTGAAGACAGGAGGGACTATGGCTACACCTTC. Translated, it gives CSVEDRRDYGYTF.

This chain uses TRBV23-1 with TRBJ2-2, with 7 bases identical to TRBD2. TRBV23-1 is an ORF, with its function uncertain. The CDR3 has 16 residues. The J segment lost 2 bases and the V segment lost 0 bases, leaving 3 bases of the junction unmatched. The CDR3 region has the DNA TGCGCCAGCAGTCAATCGGGGGGACTAAACACCGGGGAGCTGTTTTTT. The encoded protein is CASSQSGGLNTGELFF.

The chain combines TRBV6-1 with TRBJ2-2, with a weak D call TRBD1 (6 bases). CDR3 size: 15 residues. V was cut by 5 bases and J by 4 bases, with 14 bases left in between. Germline V gives CDR1 MNHNS, CDR2 SASEGT. CDR3 nucleotides: TGTGCCAGCAGTACGCAGGGGCGCGGCACCGGGGAGCTGTTTTTT. Its protein is CASSTQGRGTGELFF.

The chain carries TRBV7-9 and TRBJ1-5; D remains ambiguous. V shed 4 bases and J shed 0 bases, with 10 bases lying between them. CDR3 length: 15 amino acids. Germline CDR1 is SEHNR and CDR2 is FQNEAQ (reference sequence). In nucleotides, the CDR3 is TGTGCCAGCAGCTCCCAAAGCTATAGCAATCAGCCCCAGCATTTT. This codes for CASSSQSYSNQPQHF. Together with reference TRBV7-9 and TRBJ1-5, the CDR3 gives the full variable domain: DTGVSQNPRHKITKRGQNVTFRCDPISEHNRLYWYRQTLGQGPEFLTYFQNEAQLEKSRLLSDRFSAERPKGSFSTLEIQRTEQGDSAMYLCASSSQSYSNQPQHFGDGTRLSIL.

This chain joins TRBV6-2 or TRBV6-3 and TRBJ1-5; 8 nucleotides line up with TRBD1. The CDR3 loop spans 18 amino acids. The germline gives CDR1 MNHEY, CDR2 SVGEGT. Trimming removed 0 bases from V and 4 bases from J; junction bases left unmatched: 11. DNA for the CDR3: TGTGCCAGCAGTTACTCGATTGTCGACAGGGGAAAAAATCAGCCCCAGCATTTT. Translating gives CASSYSIVDRGKNQPQHF.

This clone appeared once. The chain links TRBV7-2 to TRBJ2-7, with D maybe TRBD1 (6 bases). CDR1 is SGHTA and CDR2 is FQGNSA in the germline V gene. V was pared by 0 bases and J by 9 bases, with 12 bases between. This CDR3 region has 13 residues. CDR3 sequence: CASSLARGSGQYF. As DNA, the CDR3 is TGTGCCAGCAGCTTAGCGAGGGGGTCTGGGCAGTACTTC.

The genes are TRBV4-3 and TRBJ2-7, with D unresolved. Between the trimmed V and J ends, which lost 0 bases and 0 bases, there was a span of 9 bases. Germline assignment: CDR1 LGHNA and CDR2 YSLEER. This CDR3 has 15 amino acids. The CDR3: CASSQEERRSYEQYF. The DNA of the CDR3 is TGCGCCAGCAGCCAAGAGGAGAGACGCTCCTACGAGCAGTACTTC.

In this sample, this clone turned up once. J is TRBJ1-6 and V is TRBV7-2; D unresolved. The CDR3 totals 16 residues. Germline V gives CDR1 SGHTA, CDR2 FQGNSA. Trimming pared 1 base from V and 0 bases from J, leaving 7 bases between. The CDR3 coding sequence is TGTGCCAGCAGCTTAGGTGCTAACTCCTATAATTCACCCCTCCACTTT. Protein: CASSLGANSYNSPLHF.

The chain joins TRBV4-2 to TRBJ2-3; 13 nucleotides agree with TRBD2. V shed 7 bases and J 2 bases; nucleotides not matched to a gene: 12. The CDR3 is 18 amino acids. Germline loops: CDR1 LGHNA, CDR2 YNFKEQ. CDR3 DNA sequence: TGTGCCAGCACCCAGACGGGACTAGCGGGGACATACACAGATACGCAGTATTTT. It encodes CASTQTGLAGTYTDTQYF.

V usage is TRBV6-2 or TRBV6-3 and J usage is TRBJ2-2; D remains unclear. The CDR3 loop spans 15 amino acids. Germline CDR1 MNHEY, CDR2 SVGEGT. Trimming left V 3 bases short and J 0 bases short, with 8 bases between. The CDR3 loop reads CASSYRAANTGELFF. DNA of the CDR3: TGTGCCAGCAGTTATAGGGCCGCGAACACCGGGGAGCTGTTTTTT.

This clone was counted a few times. The chain is built from TRBV7-2 and TRBJ1-5; tentative D call: TRBD1 (6 bases). Germline V gene lookup returns CDR1 SGHTA and CDR2 FQGNSA. V lost 5 bases and J lost 6, with 14 bases in between. This CDR3 is 14 amino acids long. The DNA of the CDR3 is TGTGCCAGCAGCCAACAGGGAGGGGGTCAGCCCCAGCATTTT. This translates into CASSQQGGGQPQHF.

CDR3 amino acids: CAGTPPGKNLNYGYTF. The CDR3 bases are TGTGCCGGCACCCCCCCCGGGAAAAATTTAAACTATGGCTACACCTTC. The chain employs TRBV3-1 (or the pseudogene TRBV3-2) and TRBJ1-2; D not resolved. The length of the CDR3 is 16 residues. Germline loops: CDR1 LGHDT, CDR2 YNNKEL (reference sequence). V was clipped by 11 bases and J by 2 bases, with 24 bases between them.

This chain links TRBV6-1 with TRBJ1-1; 9 bases align to TRBD1. Germline loops: CDR1 MNHNS, CDR2 SASEGT. The CDR3 sequence is 13 residues long. V shed 2 bases and J 11 bases; nucleotides not matched to a gene: 6. The CDR3 sequence is CASSEHRGLGAFF. As DNA, the CDR3 is TGTGCCAGCAGTGAACACAGGGGGCTGGGCGCTTTCTTT.

The V and J genes are TRBV2 and TRBJ2-1, with D perhaps matching TRBD1 (5 bases). CDR1 is SNHLY, CDR2 FYNNEI, per germline. The V end was cut by 5 bases, the J end by 9 bases, with 8 bases between. The CDR3 is 11 amino acids. The CDR3 spells CASSQTAEQFF. The CDR3 coding sequence is TGTGCCAGCAGTCAGACAGCTGAGCAGTTCTTC.